This is a list of T cell receptor beta chains from one sample in a study of a mutant IDH1 vaccine in newly diagnosed glioma. This table comes from immunoSEQ multiplex PCR, and its TCRdb copy is limited to in-frame clones, with some not included. This table has 90,000 to 100,000 clones, about 87% appearing once. Material: PBMCs, obtained from a glioma patient treated with radiotherapy, temozolomide or both. The receptors here all came from a woman between 45 and 60 years old with glioma. CDR3s include the opening cysteine and the closing phenylalanine or tryptophan. A D gene is named only where the DNA matches it firmly. Part of the rows lack a size; the others show once, few, many or a class for expanded clones.

CDR3aa | CDR3nt | j_gene | d_gene | abundance | v_gene
CASSPGTGIIEAFF | TGTGCCAGCTCACCAGGGACAGGGATTATTGAAGCTTTCTTT | TRBJ1-1 | TRBD1 | . | TRBV18
CASARGRVYNEQFF | TGTGCCAGCGCAAGGGGGCGTGTGTACAATGAGCAGTTCTTC | TRBJ2-1 | TRBD1 | . | TRBV18
CAISVRLAGVRDEQFF | TGTGCCATCAGCGTACGACTAGCGGGAGTCCGAGATGAGCAGTTCTTC | TRBJ2-1 | TRBD2 | once | TRBV10-3
CASSQGWGDQPQHF | TGTGCCAGCAGCCAGGGGTGGGGGGATCAGCCCCAGCATTTT | TRBJ1-5 | . | . | TRBV13
CAWEIGRGGEQYF | TGTGCCTGGGAAATCGGACGGGGGGGCGAGCAGTACTTC | TRBJ2-7 | TRBD2 | . | TRBV30
CASSPDSRNTEAFF | TGTGCTAGCAGCCCGGACAGCCGTAACACTGAAGCTTTCTTT | TRBJ1-1 | . | . | TRBV7-7
CASSLARNTGELFF | TGTGCCAGCAGCTTAGCTCGGAACACCGGGGAGCTGTTTTTT | TRBJ2-2 | . | . | TRBV7-9
CASSAHRGFEGETQYF | TGCGCCAGCAGCGCACACAGGGGTTTCGAGGGGGAGACCCAGTACTTC | TRBJ2-5 | TRBD1 | . | TRBV5-1
CARHPLPGPIYEQYF | TGTGCCAGACATCCGCTCCCGGGACCAATCTACGAGCAGTACTTC | TRBJ2-7 | . | . | TRBV11-3
CASSETSYEQYF | TGTGCCAGCAGCGAGACTAGTTACGAGCAGTACTTC | TRBJ2-7 | . | . | TRBV7-9
CASSSRNIQYF | TGTGCCAGCAGCTCCCGAAACATTCAGTACTTC | TRBJ2-4 | . | . | TRBV5-4
CASSEGGANVLTF | TGTGCCAGCAGTGAAGGGGGGGCCAACGTCCTGACTTTC | TRBJ2-6 | . | . | TRBV2
CASSPAGVYTDTQYF | TGTGCCAGTAGTCCGGCAGGGGTCTACACAGATACGCAGTATTTT | TRBJ2-3 | . | . | TRBV19
CASSLRVISTGELFF | TGTGCCAGCAGCCTCAGGGTAATCAGCACCGGGGAGCTGTTTTTT | TRBJ2-2 | . | . | TRBV5-6